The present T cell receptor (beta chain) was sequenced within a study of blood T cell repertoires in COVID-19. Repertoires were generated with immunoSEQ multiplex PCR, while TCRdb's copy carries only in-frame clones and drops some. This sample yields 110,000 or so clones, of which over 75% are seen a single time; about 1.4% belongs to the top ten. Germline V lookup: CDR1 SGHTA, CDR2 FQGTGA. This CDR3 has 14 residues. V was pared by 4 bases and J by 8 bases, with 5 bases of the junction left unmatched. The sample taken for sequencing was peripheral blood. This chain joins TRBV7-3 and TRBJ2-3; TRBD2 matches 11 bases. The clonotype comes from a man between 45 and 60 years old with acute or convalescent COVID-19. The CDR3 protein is CASSYGLAGSTQYF. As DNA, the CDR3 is TGTGCCAGCAGCTACGGACTAGCGGGCAGTACGCAGTATTTT.